This TCR beta chain derives from a study of cytomegalovirus exposure and HLA in healthy donors. Study information: Among the approximately 380 donors who were genotyped, about 86% fell in the genetic ancestry cluster that is associated with self-reported Caucasian donors.

This CDR3 region has 13 residues. V gave up 5 bases and J gave up 4 bases; unmatched junction bases: 0. CDR1 is GTSNPN, CDR2 SVGIG, per germline (reference sequence). PCR amplification relied on 60 Vbeta primers (plus 13 Jbeta primers). In the source study's methods: In a later analysis, of 80 million or so unique beta chains, roughly 10 million appeared in at least two donors. Profiled with immunoSEQ multiplex PCR; TCRdb holds only in-frame clones, not every one. That table is the source of V, J and clone size, and D and trimming were worked out from the DNA. The sample lists approximately 130,000 clones, 85% to 90% occurring once.

The TCR sequence derives from a woman in her 30s in good health and CMV-seropositive. The chain uses TRBV30 and TRBJ2-5, with 14 bases matching TRBD2. The specimen was PBMCs. The CDR3 coding sequence is TGTGCCTGGGGACTAGCGGGGGGAGAGACCCAGTACTTC. This translates into CAWGLAGGETQYF.